Listed below are T cell receptor beta chains from one sample, sequenced in a study of blood T cell repertoires in COVID-19. Some clones are missing from TCRdb's copy, which holds only in-frame ones; the method was immunoSEQ multiplex PCR. This sample has roughly 130,000 clones, with roughly 90% found just once. The specimen sequenced was PBMCs or T cells enriched from blood (not recorded which). These TCRs come from a woman between 50 and 59 years old who had recovered from COVID-19. Each CDR3 is given with its conserved first and last residue. Each record gives: clone size, J gene, D gene, V gene, CDR3 DNA, CDR3 protein. The D gene is left open where the match is weak. Rows may omit the clone size; those that give it use once, few, many or a size class.

clone size: .; J gene: TRBJ2-7; D gene: .; V gene: TRBV29-1; CDR3 DNA: TGCAGCGTTTCTCCCGGGTCCCTCGAGCAGTACTTC; CDR3 protein: CSVSPGSLEQYF
clone size: once; J gene: TRBJ2-5; D gene: .; V gene: TRBV4-3; CDR3 DNA: TGCGCCAGCAGCCAAGTGTCCTCAGGGTTGTACCAAGAGACCCAGTACTTC; CDR3 protein: CASSQVSSGLYQETQYF
clone size: once; J gene: TRBJ2-7; D gene: TRBD1; V gene: TRBV2; CDR3 DNA: TGTGCCAGCAGCCGCGACAGGGGCGGTTACGAGCAGTACTTC; CDR3 protein: CASSRDRGGYEQYF
clone size: .; J gene: TRBJ1-1; D gene: .; V gene: TRBV5-1; CDR3 DNA: TGCGCCAGCAGCTCGAGGGCGGACTATTCGAACACTGAAGCTTTCTTT; CDR3 protein: CASSSRADYSNTEAFF
clone size: .; J gene: TRBJ2-1; D gene: .; V gene: TRBV13; CDR3 DNA: TGTGCCAGCAGCTTAGCGGGGAGCTCCTACAATGAGCAGTTCTTC; CDR3 protein: CASSLAGSSYNEQFF
clone size: .; J gene: TRBJ1-1; D gene: .; V gene: TRBV19; CDR3 DNA: TGTGCCAGTAGTATAGATGATTTCGTGGCAGGGTCGATGGCTGAAGCTTTCTTT; CDR3 protein: CASSIDDFVAGSMAEAFF
clone size: few; J gene: TRBJ1-1; D gene: TRBD1; V gene: TRBV6-2/TRBV6-3; CDR3 DNA: TGTGCCAGCAGTTCGACAGGGAACTCTGAAGCTTTCTTT; CDR3 protein: CASSSTGNSEAFF
clone size: .; J gene: TRBJ1-1; D gene: TRBD1; V gene: TRBV2; CDR3 DNA: TGTGCCAGCAGTCGACAGGGGAATGAAGCTTTCTTT; CDR3 protein: CASSRQGNEAFF
clone size: .; J gene: TRBJ2-7; D gene: TRBD1; V gene: TRBV5-4; CDR3 DNA: TGTGCCAGCAGCTCCCCCGGGACAGGAGCCTCCCAGTACTTC; CDR3 protein: CASSSPGTGASQYF
clone size: few; J gene: TRBJ2-7; D gene: .; V gene: TRBV3-1/TRBV3-2; CDR3 DNA: TGTGCCAGCAGCCCTACGTGGGCACCAACGCGCTACGAGCAGTACTTC; CDR3 protein: CASSPTWAPTRYEQYF
clone size: .; J gene: TRBJ1-4; D gene: TRBD1; V gene: TRBV6-5; CDR3 DNA: TGTGCCAGCAGTTTCTATCAGGGGGCAGGTGAAAAACTGTTTTTT; CDR3 protein: CASSFYQGAGEKLFF
clone size: .; J gene: TRBJ1-2; D gene: .; V gene: TRBV5-6; CDR3 DNA: TGTGCCAGCAGCTATACAGGGTTTAAAGGCTACACCTTC; CDR3 protein: CASSYTGFKGYTF
clone size: .; J gene: TRBJ2-2; D gene: TRBD2; V gene: TRBV10-1; CDR3 DNA: TGCGCCAGCAGTGAAGGAGTAGCGGGGGAGAACACCGGGGAGCTGTTTTTT; CDR3 protein: CASSEGVAGENTGELFF
clone size: .; J gene: TRBJ2-5; D gene: TRBD1; V gene: TRBV6-5; CDR3 DNA: TGTGCCAGCAGCCCCCGGACAGGGGGGGAGACCCAGTACTTC; CDR3 protein: CASSPRTGGETQYF
clone size: .; J gene: TRBJ2-2; D gene: .; V gene: TRBV24-1; CDR3 DNA: TGTGCCACCAGTGAAGCAGGGGCTCCGAACACCGGGGAGCTGTTTTTT; CDR3 protein: CATSEAGAPNTGELFF
clone size: .; J gene: TRBJ2-6; D gene: TRBD2; V gene: TRBV27; CDR3 DNA: TGTGCCAGCAGTCAGGCGGACCCTCTAGCGGGGGGGGCTGGGGCCAACGTCCTGACTTTC; CDR3 protein: CASSQADPLAGGAGANVLTF
clone size: .; J gene: TRBJ1-2; D gene: TRBD1; V gene: TRBV7-9; CDR3 DNA: TGTGCCAGCAGCCTTGGACAGGGTAGAGGCTACACCTTC; CDR3 protein: CASSLGQGRGYTF
clone size: .; J gene: TRBJ2-5; D gene: TRBD1; V gene: TRBV3-1/TRBV3-2; CDR3 DNA: TGTGCCAGCAGCCAGTATAAGAACAGGGGGCAAGAGACCCAGTACTTC; CDR3 protein: CASSQYKNRGQETQYF
clone size: .; J gene: TRBJ1-2; D gene: .; V gene: TRBV29-1; CDR3 DNA: TGCAGCGTTGAAGGTTCCGGGAATGGCTACACCTTC; CDR3 protein: CSVEGSGNGYTF
clone size: .; J gene: TRBJ2-7; D gene: .; V gene: TRBV14; CDR3 DNA: TGTGCCAGCAGCCGCATACCTACCTACGAGCAGTACTTC; CDR3 protein: CASSRIPTYEQYF
clone size: .; J gene: TRBJ1-6; D gene: TRBD1; V gene: TRBV19; CDR3 DNA: TGTGCCAGTACCGACCGGACAGGGGGAACTTCACCCCTCCACTTT; CDR3 protein: CASTDRTGGTSPLHF
clone size: .; J gene: TRBJ1-6; D gene: .; V gene: TRBV4-2; CDR3 DNA: TGTGCCAGCAGGGGGAGCTCCTATAATTCACCCCTCCACTTT; CDR3 protein: CASRGSSYNSPLHF
clone size: .; J gene: TRBJ2-7; D gene: .; V gene: TRBV3-1/TRBV3-2; CDR3 DNA: TGTGCCAGCAGCTATGCCTACGAGCAGTACTTC; CDR3 protein: CASSYAYEQYF
clone size: .; J gene: TRBJ1-6; D gene: .; V gene: TRBV27; CDR3 DNA: TGTGCCAGCAGTTTAGCAGGGTATGGTGATTCACCCCTCCACTTT; CDR3 protein: CASSLAGYGDSPLHF
clone size: .; J gene: TRBJ1-2; D gene: .; V gene: TRBV14; CDR3 DNA: TGTGCCAGCAGCTTACCGGGGGGTAATGGCTACACCTTC; CDR3 protein: CASSLPGGNGYTF
clone size: .; J gene: TRBJ2-2; D gene: TRBD1; V gene: TRBV7-9; CDR3 DNA: TGTGCCAGCAGGGGACAGGGGGTACCCGGGGAGCTGTTTTTT; CDR3 protein: CASRGQGVPGELFF
clone size: .; J gene: TRBJ2-2; D gene: .; V gene: TRBV27; CDR3 DNA: TGTGCCAGCAGTTCCTTCGGCAGGGATAACACCGGGGAGCTGTTTTTT; CDR3 protein: CASSSFGRDNTGELFF
clone size: many; J gene: TRBJ1-1; D gene: .; V gene: TRBV6-5; CDR3 DNA: TGTGCCAGCAGTTACTTAGACAGGTGGTACCCTGAAGCTTTCTTT; CDR3 protein: CASSYLDRWYPEAFF
clone size: few; J gene: TRBJ2-7; D gene: .; V gene: TRBV10-3; CDR3 DNA: TGTGCCATCAGTGACCAACAGGGAAGGGACGAGCAGTACTTC; CDR3 protein: CAISDQQGRDEQYF
clone size: .; J gene: TRBJ1-2; D gene: .; V gene: TRBV29-1; CDR3 DNA: TGCAGCGCCGAACGGGTCGGCAACTATGGCTACACCTTC; CDR3 protein: CSAERVGNYGYTF
clone size: .; J gene: TRBJ1-2; D gene: .; V gene: TRBV6-5; CDR3 DNA: TGTGCCAGCAGTCACCCCTTTGGCACCTGGGGCTACACCTTC; CDR3 protein: CASSHPFGTWGYTF
clone size: .; J gene: TRBJ2-2; D gene: TRBD2; V gene: TRBV6-1; CDR3 DNA: TGTGCCAGCAGTGAAAGGTTAGCGGGGGCCGCCGGGGAGCTGTTTTTT; CDR3 protein: CASSERLAGAAGELFF
clone size: .; J gene: TRBJ1-1; D gene: TRBD1; V gene: TRBV7-9; CDR3 DNA: TGTGCCATCCCGCGACAGGGGCGTGTATCTGAAGCTTTCTTT; CDR3 protein: CAIPRQGRVSEAFF
clone size: .; J gene: TRBJ2-7; D gene: .; V gene: TRBV6-1; CDR3 DNA: TGTGCCAGCAGTGACCTTGTCGAGCAGTACTTC; CDR3 protein: CASSDLVEQYF
clone size: .; J gene: TRBJ2-1; D gene: TRBD2; V gene: TRBV24-1; CDR3 DNA: TGTGCCACCAGTGATGGACTAGCGGGGGCCAGCTCCTACAATGAGCAGTTCTTC; CDR3 protein: CATSDGLAGASSYNEQFF
clone size: .; J gene: TRBJ2-5; D gene: .; V gene: TRBV4-1; CDR3 DNA: TGCGCCAGCAGCCAAGACAGGGACCAAGAGACCCAGTACTTC; CDR3 protein: CASSQDRDQETQYF
clone size: .; J gene: TRBJ1-1; D gene: .; V gene: TRBV6-1; CDR3 DNA: TGTGCCAGCAGTGAGCTTCAGGGGTTGGAACTTATGAACACTGAAGCTTTCTTT; CDR3 protein: CASSELQGLELMNTEAFF
clone size: .; J gene: TRBJ2-1; D gene: TRBD2; V gene: TRBV7-3; CDR3 DNA: TGTGCCAGCAGCCATAACGGGGGGGCGTACAATGAGCAGTTCTTC; CDR3 protein: CASSHNGGAYNEQFF
clone size: .; J gene: TRBJ1-3; D gene: .; V gene: TRBV6-1; CDR3 DNA: TGTGCCAGCAGTGAAGCGCGGGCAGGCCTGAGCTCTGGAAACACCATATATTTT; CDR3 protein: CASSEARAGLSSGNTIYF
clone size: .; J gene: TRBJ2-3; D gene: TRBD2; V gene: TRBV19; CDR3 DNA: TGTGCCAGTACCCGGGACGGCGGGGGGACAGATACGCAGTATTTT; CDR3 protein: CASTRDGGGTDTQYF
clone size: .; J gene: TRBJ2-2; D gene: .; V gene: TRBV12-5; CDR3 DNA: TGTGCTAGTGGTTTGGTTAGCGGGGAGCTGTTTTTT; CDR3 protein: CASGLVSGELFF
clone size: .; J gene: TRBJ2-1; D gene: TRBD2; V gene: TRBV4-1; CDR3 DNA: TGCGCCAGCAGCCTTCAGACTAGCGGGGGGCGAAATGAGCAGTTCTTC; CDR3 protein: CASSLQTSGGRNEQFF
clone size: .; J gene: TRBJ2-1; D gene: TRBD1; V gene: TRBV6-1; CDR3 DNA: TGTGCCAGCAGTGCTGTGGGACAGGGGTCCTTCTACAATGAGCAGTTCTTC; CDR3 protein: CASSAVGQGSFYNEQFF
clone size: .; J gene: TRBJ2-7; D gene: .; V gene: TRBV3-1/TRBV3-2; CDR3 DNA: TGTGCCAGCAGCCAGTTGGACCGGGCCTCGCAGGGTTCCGAGCAGTACTTC; CDR3 protein: CASSQLDRASQGSEQYF
clone size: few; J gene: TRBJ1-1; D gene: .; V gene: TRBV7-3; CDR3 DNA: TGTGCCAGCAGCTTAGCGGGAAACACTGAAGCTTTCTTT; CDR3 protein: CASSLAGNTEAFF
clone size: .; J gene: TRBJ2-1; D gene: TRBD2; V gene: TRBV5-1; CDR3 DNA: TGCGCCAGCAGCTTGAAGGGCGGGGGACTATACAATGAGCAGTTCTTC; CDR3 protein: CASSLKGGGLYNEQFF
clone size: .; J gene: TRBJ1-4; D gene: .; V gene: TRBV3-1/TRBV3-2; CDR3 DNA: TGTGCCAGCAGCCATCCTTCGGGAAATGAAAAACTGTTTTTT; CDR3 protein: CASSHPSGNEKLFF
clone size: .; J gene: TRBJ2-2; D gene: .; V gene: TRBV9; CDR3 DNA: TGTGCCAGCAGCGTAGCCTCGAACACCGGGGAGCTGTTTTTT; CDR3 protein: CASSVASNTGELFF
clone size: .; J gene: TRBJ1-1; D gene: .; V gene: TRBV7-2; CDR3 DNA: TGTGCCAGCAGCTTCGCCGAGGCGGGAGGGCTGATCACTGAAGCTTTCTTT; CDR3 protein: CASSFAEAGGLITEAFF
clone size: .; J gene: TRBJ1-2; D gene: TRBD1; V gene: TRBV7-9; CDR3 DNA: TGTGCCAGCAGCTTAGCGGGGGACAGGGCTACCCCGGGGACCTTC; CDR3 protein: CASSLAGDRATPGTF
clone size: .; J gene: TRBJ2-6; D gene: TRBD1; V gene: TRBV25-1; CDR3 DNA: TGTGCCAGCAGTAACTCCGGGACAGGGAGCTCTGGGGCCAACGTCCTGACTTTC; CDR3 protein: CASSNSGTGSSGANVLTF
clone size: few; J gene: TRBJ1-1; D gene: TRBD1; V gene: TRBV5-1; CDR3 DNA: TGCGCCAGCAGCCCTGGACAGGGGATGGGAATCCTGAACACTGAAGCTTTCTTT; CDR3 protein: CASSPGQGMGILNTEAFF
clone size: .; J gene: TRBJ1-2; D gene: TRBD1; V gene: TRBV5-1; CDR3 DNA: TGCGCCAGCAGCTCCCCGGGACAGGGCTATGGCTACACCTTC; CDR3 protein: CASSSPGQGYGYTF